The clone carrying this TCR beta chain was detected ten times or more. From approximately 0.5 ug of total RNA, TCR beta-specific cDNA was reverse-transcribed using a constant-region primer. Nested multiplex PCR, run for three rounds with slightly modified ARM-PCR, yielded TCR beta libraries. Each of the first two PCR rounds ran roughly 9 cycles with TRBV1-TRBV30 forward and C-beta reverse primers. TCRdb analysed the multiplex PCR reads with MiXCR anew, one entry per CDR3 protein. The sample has about 190,000 distinct CDR3 sequences, 85% seen once. Germline lookup yields CDR1 SEHNR and CDR2 FQNEAQ (reference sequence). Trimming took off 6 bases at V and 8 bases at J, with 20 bases between the two ends. The CDR3 contains 15 residues. The sample comes from a study of tumor-infiltrating lymphocytes in primary liver carcinoma. Co-extraction of RNA and DNA was performed on about 20-32 mg of unsorted bulk tissue.

The sequencing sample was made of tumor tissue from primary liver carcinoma. The chain couples TRBV7-9 to TRBJ2-1; perhaps TRBD1 as D (6 bases). The TCR sequence derives from a man aged 40-50 years with primary liver carcinoma and hepatitis B virus infection. The CDR3: CASSIRGGPGDEQFF. The DNA of the CDR3 is TGTGCCAGCAGTATCCGAGGGGGTCCAGGGGATGAGCAGTTCTTC.